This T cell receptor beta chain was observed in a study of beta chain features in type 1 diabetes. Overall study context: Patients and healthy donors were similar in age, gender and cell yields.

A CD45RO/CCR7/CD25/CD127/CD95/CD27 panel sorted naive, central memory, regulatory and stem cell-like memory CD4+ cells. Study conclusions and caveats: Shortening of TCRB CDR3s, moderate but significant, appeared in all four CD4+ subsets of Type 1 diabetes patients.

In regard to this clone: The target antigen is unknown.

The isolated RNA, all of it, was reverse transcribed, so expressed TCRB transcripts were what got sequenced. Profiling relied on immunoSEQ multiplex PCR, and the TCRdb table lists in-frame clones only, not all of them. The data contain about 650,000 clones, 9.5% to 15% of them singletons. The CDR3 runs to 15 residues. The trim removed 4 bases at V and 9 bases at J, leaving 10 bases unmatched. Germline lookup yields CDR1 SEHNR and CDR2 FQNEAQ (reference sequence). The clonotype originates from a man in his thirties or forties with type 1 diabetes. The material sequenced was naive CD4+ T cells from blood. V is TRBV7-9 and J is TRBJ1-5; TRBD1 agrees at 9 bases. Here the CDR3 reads CASSSPRDRVGPQHF. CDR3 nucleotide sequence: TGTGCCAGCAGCTCACCGCGGGACAGGGTTGGGCCCCAGCATTTT.